Detailed here is one T cell receptor beta chain. The antigen is undetermined. This sample was taken from a study of shared clonotypes between healthy human individuals. About the research overall: The study drew on a couple of women and a few men aged 18 to 49 as donors. Notes on the study in general: Some naive CD4 clonotypes, 4% to 6%, turned up in common across several donors.

The investigators split CD4+ cells into a CD45RA+ naive subset and a CD45RA-negative memory subset. Source study methods: Junction-only immunoSEQ data arrived without quality scores, meaning filtering differed. Profiled with immunoSEQ multiplex PCR; TCRdb holds only in-frame clones, not every one. The V and J calls and clone size are taken from that table; D and trimming were inferred from the DNA. The sample has some 2,000,000 clones, roughly 95% seen once. The CDR3 runs to 16 residues. V lost 6 bases, J lost 4 bases, and 10 bases stayed unmatched. Germline assignment: CDR1 SEHNR and CDR2 FQNEAQ (reference sequence).

This sequence was found in a man between 18 and 29 years old in good health. This chain connects TRBV7-9 to TRBJ2-1; TRBD2 aligns across 9 bases. The sequencing input was naive CD4+ T cells sorted from blood. Stated subset: CD45RA+ positively selected. CDR3: CASSPDGLATYNEQFF. In nucleotides, the CDR3 is TGTGCCAGCAGTCCTGATGGACTAGCGACGTACAATGAGCAGTTCTTC.